This T cell receptor beta chain emerged from a study of shared clonotypes between healthy human individuals. Study at large: Each donor contributed plates that comprised three CD4 naive, three CD4 memory, two CD8 naive and one CD8 memory.

It was CD45RO-negative cells, positively selected for CCR7, that made up naive CD8 cells, with terminally differentiated effector memory CD45RA+ cells excluded. The assay ran at deep level. TCRdb's table, derived via immunoSEQ multiplex PCR, lists solely in-frame clones and lacks some. The table lists approximately 1.9 million clones, just under 95% of them singletons. The CDR3 is made up of 13 amino acids. Trimming removed 2 bases at V and 2 bases at J, with 7 bases between. From germline, CDR1 is MNHEY and CDR2 SVGAGI. As to this clone: Other DNA sequences of this sample code for an identical CDR3.

This clonotype was sampled from a man aged 18 to 29 in good health. Some clones in this sample may be carry-over from other donors' samples. The gene calls are TRBV6-5 and TRBJ2-7, with a possible D match to TRBD2 (5 bases). The sample consisted of naive CD8+ T cells from PBMCs. This CDR3 reads CASSYPGAYEQYF. CDR3 in DNA: TGTGCCAGCAGTTACCCCGGGGCCTACGAGCAGTACTTC.